The rows below give T cell receptor beta chains drawn from one sample of a study of shared clonotypes between healthy human individuals. This table comes from immunoSEQ multiplex PCR, and its TCRdb copy is limited to in-frame clones, with some not included. The table records over a million clones, approximately 96% of them present only once. Material for sequencing was naive CD4+ T cells sorted from blood. These receptor sequences come from a young man in good health. Both conserved end residues are part of each CDR3. The order of the fields is CDR3 DNA, CDR3 protein, D gene, J gene, clone size, CDR3 length, V gene. A D gene is named only where the DNA matches it firmly. Clone sizes are given selectively: once, few, many, or a class where the clone is expanded.

cdr3_nt: TGTGCCAGCAGCTTTGCCGGGGGCGGGAGTAAGAAATACAATGAGCAGTTCTTC
cdr3_aa: CASSFAGGGSKKYNEQFF
d_call: -
j_call: TRBJ2-1
clone_size: once
cdr3_length: 18
v_call: TRBV7-3

cdr3_nt: TGTGCCAGCAGTTCGGTGGGAGGGATAGGCACCGGGGAGCTGTTTTTT
cdr3_aa: CASSSVGGIGTGELFF
d_call: TRBD2
j_call: TRBJ2-2
clone_size: -
cdr3_length: 16
v_call: TRBV5-4

cdr3_nt: TGTGCCAGCAGCCCTCACAGGGGGCGCGGCACAGATACGCAGTATTTT
cdr3_aa: CASSPHRGRGTDTQYF
d_call: TRBD1
j_call: TRBJ2-3
clone_size: -
cdr3_length: 16
v_call: TRBV9

cdr3_nt: TGTGCCAGCAGCTTGCTGGCCCGAGAGACCCAGTACTTC
cdr3_aa: CASSLLARETQYF
d_call: -
j_call: TRBJ2-5
clone_size: -
cdr3_length: 13
v_call: TRBV5-5

cdr3_nt: TGTGCCAGTAGTTCTGGGAGCTCTGGGGCCAACGTCCTGACTTTC
cdr3_aa: CASSSGSSGANVLTF
d_call: -
j_call: TRBJ2-6
clone_size: -
cdr3_length: 15
v_call: TRBV19

cdr3_nt: TGTGCCAGCACCAGGACGGCAACTAGCACAGATACGCAGTATTTT
cdr3_aa: CASTRTATSTDTQYF
d_call: -
j_call: TRBJ2-3
clone_size: -
cdr3_length: 15
v_call: TRBV7-2

cdr3_nt: TGTGCCAGCAGTGGGACAGACCTCTACGAGCAGTACTTC
cdr3_aa: CASSGTDLYEQYF
d_call: TRBD1
j_call: TRBJ2-7
clone_size: -
cdr3_length: 13
v_call: TRBV28

cdr3_nt: TGCGCCAGCAGCGGCGACAGTATCTACGAGCAGTACTTC
cdr3_aa: CASSGDSIYEQYF
d_call: -
j_call: TRBJ2-7
clone_size: -
cdr3_length: 13
v_call: TRBV5-1

cdr3_nt: TGTGCCAGCAGCTTAGGGATCGCGACGGGTTTTCAGCCCCAGCATTTT
cdr3_aa: CASSLGIATGFQPQHF
d_call: -
j_call: TRBJ1-5
clone_size: -
cdr3_length: 16
v_call: TRBV11-3

cdr3_nt: TGTGCCTGGAGTCTAAGGGGGCGCAGAGGGGACGAGCAGTACTTC
cdr3_aa: CAWSLRGRRGDEQYF
d_call: TRBD1
j_call: TRBJ2-7
clone_size: -
cdr3_length: 15
v_call: TRBV30

cdr3_nt: TGTGCCAGTAGTGGAGGCAGGGTTAGCAGTCAGCCCCAGCATTTT
cdr3_aa: CASSGGRVSSQPQHF
d_call: -
j_call: TRBJ1-5
clone_size: -
cdr3_length: 15
v_call: TRBV19

cdr3_nt: TGTGCCAGCAGCCTCATTCTCTCCAACCTGTACGAGCAGTACTTC
cdr3_aa: CASSLILSNLYEQYF
d_call: -
j_call: TRBJ2-7
clone_size: -
cdr3_length: 15
v_call: TRBV5-5

cdr3_nt: TGTGCCAGCAGCGTATGGGACAGCCAAACCGGGGAGCTGTTTTTT
cdr3_aa: CASSVWDSQTGELFF
d_call: TRBD1
j_call: TRBJ2-2
clone_size: -
cdr3_length: 15
v_call: TRBV9

cdr3_nt: TGTGCCAGCAGTTTCTCAGCGGGAGGAAGGGAGACCCAGTACTTC
cdr3_aa: CASSFSAGGRETQYF
d_call: TRBD2
j_call: TRBJ2-5
clone_size: -
cdr3_length: 15
v_call: TRBV28

cdr3_nt: TGTGCCAGCAGTTACAGGGGAGGCACTGAAGCTTTCTTT
cdr3_aa: CASSYRGGTEAFF
d_call: -
j_call: TRBJ1-1
clone_size: -
cdr3_length: 13
v_call: TRBV6-5

cdr3_nt: TGTGCCAGCAGTTATTGGGGCACCGGGGAGCTGTTTTTT
cdr3_aa: CASSYWGTGELFF
d_call: -
j_call: TRBJ2-2
clone_size: -
cdr3_length: 13
v_call: TRBV6-5

cdr3_nt: TGTGCCAGCAGCGCCCACCGGGGACAGAAAGAGACCCAGTACTTC
cdr3_aa: CASSAHRGQKETQYF
d_call: TRBD1
j_call: TRBJ2-5
clone_size: -
cdr3_length: 15
v_call: TRBV25-1

cdr3_nt: TGCGCCAGCAGCGCGGGACTAGCGGGAGGTGAGCAGTACTTC
cdr3_aa: CASSAGLAGGEQYF
d_call: TRBD2
j_call: TRBJ2-7
clone_size: -
cdr3_length: 14
v_call: TRBV5-1

cdr3_nt: TGCGCCAGCAGCTTGGCGGTTCTCAGACTTACAACTAATGAAAAACTGTTTTTT
cdr3_aa: CASSLAVLRLTTNEKLFF
d_call: -
j_call: TRBJ1-4
clone_size: -
cdr3_length: 18
v_call: TRBV5-1

cdr3_nt: TGTGCCAGCAGTGAGTTCCCCACCGGGGAGCTGTTTTTT
cdr3_aa: CASSEFPTGELFF
d_call: -
j_call: TRBJ2-2
clone_size: -
cdr3_length: 13
v_call: TRBV2

cdr3_nt: TGTGCCAGCAGCCAACCTGGACTAGCGGGAGGAGTGGCAGATACGCAGTATTTT
cdr3_aa: CASSQPGLAGGVADTQYF
d_call: TRBD2
j_call: TRBJ2-3
clone_size: once
cdr3_length: 18
v_call: TRBV7-6

cdr3_nt: TGTGCCAGCAGTTTTCCGGGACTAGCGGACACAGATACGCAGTATTTT
cdr3_aa: CASSFPGLADTDTQYF
d_call: TRBD2
j_call: TRBJ2-3
clone_size: -
cdr3_length: 16
v_call: TRBV5-4

cdr3_nt: TGCAGCGTTGACACACGAGGCACAGATACGCAGTATTTT
cdr3_aa: CSVDTRGTDTQYF
d_call: -
j_call: TRBJ2-3
clone_size: -
cdr3_length: 13
v_call: TRBV29-1

cdr3_nt: TGCGCCAGCACGACCGGGACAGGGTGGGACTATGGCTACACCTTC
cdr3_aa: CASTTGTGWDYGYTF
d_call: TRBD1
j_call: TRBJ1-2
clone_size: -
cdr3_length: 15
v_call: TRBV5-1

cdr3_nt: TGCGCCAGCAGCTTGGGTAGACAGGGTGGTGGCTACACCTTC
cdr3_aa: CASSLGRQGGGYTF
d_call: TRBD1
j_call: TRBJ1-2
clone_size: -
cdr3_length: 14
v_call: TRBV5-1

cdr3_nt: TGTGCCAGCTCACCAAGTACTTCGCACAATGAGCAGTTCTTC
cdr3_aa: CASSPSTSHNEQFF
d_call: -
j_call: TRBJ2-1
clone_size: -
cdr3_length: 14
v_call: TRBV18

cdr3_nt: TGTGCCAGCAGCTTGCGAGTAGCGGGAGGCTCCGAGCAGTACTTC
cdr3_aa: CASSLRVAGGSEQYF
d_call: TRBD2
j_call: TRBJ2-7
clone_size: -
cdr3_length: 15
v_call: TRBV5-4

cdr3_nt: TGTGCCAGCAGCTTGAGGGCGGGCGCGGGGTACGAGCAGTACTTC
cdr3_aa: CASSLRAGAGYEQYF
d_call: -
j_call: TRBJ2-7
clone_size: -
cdr3_length: 15
v_call: TRBV7-3

cdr3_nt: TGTGCCAGCAGCTTAGCGGCAGCGCAAGAGACCCAGTACTTC
cdr3_aa: CASSLAAAQETQYF
d_call: -
j_call: TRBJ2-5
clone_size: -
cdr3_length: 14
v_call: TRBV7-9

cdr3_nt: TGCAGCGTTGTCACTAGCGGCACAGATACGCAGTATTTT
cdr3_aa: CSVVTSGTDTQYF
d_call: TRBD2
j_call: TRBJ2-3
clone_size: -
cdr3_length: 13
v_call: TRBV29-1

cdr3_nt: TGTGCCAGCAGCGTAGCTCTAGCACTAGGCGAGCAGTTCTTC
cdr3_aa: CASSVALALGEQFF
d_call: -
j_call: TRBJ2-1
clone_size: -
cdr3_length: 14
v_call: TRBV9

cdr3_nt: TGTGCCAGCAGTTTAACAGGGTATGGCTACACCTTC
cdr3_aa: CASSLTGYGYTF
d_call: -
j_call: TRBJ1-2
clone_size: -
cdr3_length: 12
v_call: TRBV6-1

cdr3_nt: TGTGCCAGCAGGTGGACAGATGATCAGCCCCAGCATTTT
cdr3_aa: CASRWTDDQPQHF
d_call: -
j_call: TRBJ1-5
clone_size: -
cdr3_length: 13
v_call: TRBV28

cdr3_nt: TGTGCCAGCAGTCGACAGAGAACCGAATATGGCTACACCTTC
cdr3_aa: CASSRQRTEYGYTF
d_call: -
j_call: TRBJ1-2
clone_size: -
cdr3_length: 14
v_call: TRBV28

cdr3_nt: TGCACCAGCAGCCAGCCGACCCAGGGACTCTTTGGGGCCAACGTCCTGACTTTC
cdr3_aa: CTSSQPTQGLFGANVLTF
d_call: -
j_call: TRBJ2-6
clone_size: -
cdr3_length: 18
v_call: TRBV1

cdr3_nt: TGTGCCAGCTCACCACCATCCAGGGGGCTTGGAAACACCATATATTTT
cdr3_aa: CASSPPSRGLGNTIYF
d_call: TRBD1
j_call: TRBJ1-3
clone_size: -
cdr3_length: 16
v_call: TRBV18

cdr3_nt: TGTGCCAGCAGCTTAGCTCATACAGACTACGAGCAGTACTTC
cdr3_aa: CASSLAHTDYEQYF
d_call: -
j_call: TRBJ2-7
clone_size: -
cdr3_length: 14
v_call: TRBV7-8

cdr3_nt: TGCGCCAGCAGCGGGGGACTAGCGGGAAGCTCCTACAATGAGCAGTTCTTC
cdr3_aa: CASSGGLAGSSYNEQFF
d_call: TRBD2
j_call: TRBJ2-1
clone_size: -
cdr3_length: 17
v_call: TRBV5-1

cdr3_nt: TGTGCCAGCAGTGCCGGGCGGGGGAGGGCCGGGACAGATACGCAGTATTTT
cdr3_aa: CASSAGRGRAGTDTQYF
d_call: TRBD2
j_call: TRBJ2-3
clone_size: -
cdr3_length: 17
v_call: TRBV27

cdr3_nt: TGCGCCAGCAGCTTTGGAGCGGGAGGAGAGACCCAGTACTTC
cdr3_aa: CASSFGAGGETQYF
d_call: TRBD2
j_call: TRBJ2-5
clone_size: once
cdr3_length: 14
v_call: TRBV5-1

cdr3_nt: TGTGCCAGCAGTTACGGTGGAGAGGGGTCATACTATGGCTACACCTTC
cdr3_aa: CASSYGGEGSYYGYTF
d_call: -
j_call: TRBJ1-2
clone_size: few
cdr3_length: 16
v_call: TRBV6-5

cdr3_nt: TGTGCCAGCAGGGGACTAGCGGTGAGGGCCCAGTACTTC
cdr3_aa: CASRGLAVRAQYF
d_call: TRBD2
j_call: TRBJ2-5
clone_size: -
cdr3_length: 13
v_call: TRBV2

cdr3_nt: TGTGCCAGCAGCCCGGCCGGGAGGACAGATACGCAGTATTTT
cdr3_aa: CASSPAGRTDTQYF
d_call: -
j_call: TRBJ2-3
clone_size: -
cdr3_length: 14
v_call: TRBV21-1

cdr3_nt: TGCGCCAGCAGCCCCCTCGGGGAGCCCCAGTTCTTC
cdr3_aa: CASSPLGEPQFF
d_call: -
j_call: TRBJ2-1
clone_size: once
cdr3_length: 12
v_call: TRBV4-1

cdr3_nt: TGCAGCTCCCGGCAGCGGAGCAGCACAGATACGCAGTATTTT
cdr3_aa: CSSRQRSSTDTQYF
d_call: -
j_call: TRBJ2-3
clone_size: once
cdr3_length: 14
v_call: TRBV29-1

cdr3_nt: TGCGCCAGCAGCCAAGTAATTCGGGGGCTGGGCAATGAGCAGTTCTTC
cdr3_aa: CASSQVIRGLGNEQFF
d_call: -
j_call: TRBJ2-1
clone_size: -
cdr3_length: 16
v_call: TRBV4-3

cdr3_nt: TGTGCCACCAGCAGCCCCGGTGGACTAGCGGGAAGCAATGAGCAGTTCTTC
cdr3_aa: CATSSPGGLAGSNEQFF
d_call: TRBD2
j_call: TRBJ2-1
clone_size: -
cdr3_length: 17
v_call: TRBV15

cdr3_nt: TGTGCCAGCACCCGGGACAGGTCCACAGATACGCAGTATTTT
cdr3_aa: CASTRDRSTDTQYF
d_call: TRBD1
j_call: TRBJ2-3
clone_size: -
cdr3_length: 14
v_call: TRBV27

cdr3_nt: TGTGCCAGCAGTTTACGGGACAGGTCAGTTAGAGGCTACACCTTC
cdr3_aa: CASSLRDRSVRGYTF
d_call: TRBD1
j_call: TRBJ1-2
clone_size: -
cdr3_length: 15
v_call: TRBV28

cdr3_nt: TGTGCCAGCAGCGTAGGGGGAAATGAAAAACTGTTTTTT
cdr3_aa: CASSVGGNEKLFF
d_call: -
j_call: TRBJ1-4
clone_size: -
cdr3_length: 13
v_call: TRBV9

cdr3_nt: TGTGCCAGCAGTTTTCTAAGGGGGCCCCAGCATTTT
cdr3_aa: CASSFLRGPQHF
d_call: -
j_call: TRBJ1-5
clone_size: -
cdr3_length: 12
v_call: TRBV28